This TCR beta chain comes out of a study of response to subunit inactivated influenza vaccine. General study findings and limits: Few additional T cells are recruited per seasonal influenza vaccination, authors suggested.

Points on this clonotype: What it binds is unknown.

Trimming removed 0 bases from V and 4 bases from J; junction bases left unmatched: 6. There are 15 residues in the CDR3. Germline V CDR1 and CDR2: SGHRS, YFSETQ. TCRdb passed the RT-PCR reads through MiXCR, listing each CDR3 protein once. The table has about 780,000 distinct CDR3 sequences, 15% to 20% seen once. This chain uses TRBV5-1 with TRBJ1-2; TRBD1 matches at 7 bases. The source was PBMCs from blood, collected roughly 5 days after vaccination. The source is a man aged 45-65 years who received an inactivated influenza vaccine. This CDR3 is CASSLVGGQVYGYTF. CDR3 coding DNA: TGCGCCAGCAGCTTGGTCGGTGGACAGGTCTATGGCTACACCTTC.